This T cell receptor beta chain derives from a study of regulatory T cells in long-lasting Graves disease (dated by TCRdb to the early 2020s). Describing the broader study: To count as having persistent Graves' disease, a patient had to have received antithyroid drug treatment for over 5 years with TSH receptor autoantibodies remaining persistently positive. Antithyroid drugs had been taken for approximately 10 years on average by persistent Graves' disease patients in the clinical cohort. This study used TCR sequencing and RNA sequencing of peripheral blood to compare persistent Graves' disease patients against newly diagnosed Graves' disease patients. The study took place in China and was registered as a clinical trial. TCR sequencing covered some 13 persistent and 20 or so newly diagnosed Graves' disease patients, some 33 samples in total.

Beyond this particular receptor, the publication reports: Sequencing and analysis were limited to the TCR beta chain. Because the primary lesion, thyroid tissue, could not be accessed, the study looked at peripheral blood alone. The authors acknowledged the small sample size as a limitation that may reduce accuracy. A larger number of public clonotypes was shared among persistent patients (2,741) than among newly diagnosed patients (roughly 1,000). Lower TCR Shannon entropy and fewer highly expanded clones were observed in persistent Graves' disease patients than in newly diagnosed patients, which suggested clonal expansion. Persistent disease showed preferential use of TRBV28, TRBJ1-2 and TRBJ2-5, whereas newly diagnosed disease favored TRBV20-1 and TRBJ2-1.

Via the germline V gene (reference sequence), CDR1 is DFQATT and CDR2 SNEGSKA. Trimming costs V 6 bases and J 0 bases, and their ends lie 14 bases apart. The CDR3 covers 15 residues, taking in both the cysteine and the phenylalanine. Kept here is only the CDR3 DNA, which spans 45 bases and is read in frame from base 1. In the paper's terms, the time point label means: persistent/refractory GD, antithyroid drugs over 5 years with positive TRAb. For both TCR sequencing and RNA sequencing, RNA was extracted from PBMCs using TRIzol. Graves' disease was diagnosed according to American Thyroid Association guidelines. Patients for the study were recruited at an endocrinology department in Xi'an, China. Each patient gave approximately 8.8 milliliters of peripheral blood, collected in an EDTA anticoagulant tube. PBMCs were isolated by Ficoll Paque Plus density gradient separation without further T cell sorting. An Agilent 2100 Bioanalyzer and agarose gel were used to check RNA quality, and a NanoDrop 2000 was used to measure RNA concentration.

The library was made by multiplex PCR. TCRdb names Illumina HiSeq 4000 as the instrument used. CDR3 regions were amplified by Arm-PCR with iRepertoire HTBI primers to construct TCR beta libraries. Gel purification was performed on PCR products prior to sequencing. Under the source paper's analysis protocol: Gene usage analysis of CDR3 amino acid clonotypes used the 55 to 65 TRBV and 14 to 15 TRBJ segments found across samples. COPE and FqMerger were used to merge the filtered high-quality paired reads into contigs. BLAST was used to align contigs to IMGT TRBV, TRBD and TRBJ reference genes, with CDR3 defined following IMGT. Highly expanded clones were defined as clonotypes with a frequency above 0.1%. Repertoire diversity was measured by Shannon entropy, and V-J evenness by the Gini coefficient. Public clonotypes were defined as clonotypes shared by more than one individual. TCRdb ran its own pipeline on the public reads, namely fastp trimming at Q25 and MiXCR clone calling, and kept in-frame beta chains. Each CDR3 protein gets just one entry, which takes the most common genes and DNA from the rows behind it. The V and J calls reflect TCRdb's pipeline rather than the authors' work. The sample profile shows around 450,000 distinct CDR3 sequences; 20% to 25% of them were found once. Jointly, the top ten make up roughly 7.7% of the sample.

Worth noting for this clonotype: The antigen it binds to is not known. No base quality information exists; no much larger clone differs at one position.

The chain links TRBV20-1 with TRBJ2-2; the D assignment is uncertain and may be TRBD1 or TRBD2, with 6 bases supporting each. This sample comprised peripheral blood mononuclear cells (PBMCs), obtained when the disease was refractory, from a patient treated with antithyroid drugs. The origin of this receptor is a female donor with Graves disease. The DNA sequence is TGCAGTGCCAGCAAGGGGGGCGCGAACACCGGGGAGCTGTTTTTT. This encodes CSASKGGANTGELFF.